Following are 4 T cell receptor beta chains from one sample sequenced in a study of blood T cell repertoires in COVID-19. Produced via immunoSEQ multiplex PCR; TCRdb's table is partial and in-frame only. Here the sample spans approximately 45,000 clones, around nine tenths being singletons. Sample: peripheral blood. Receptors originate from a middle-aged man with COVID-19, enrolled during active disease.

CDR3 nucleotide sequence: TGTGCCACCAGCAGAGATGTGGACAGGGGGCCTGCCAATCAGCCCCAGCATTTT. This encodes CATSRDVDRGPANQPQHF. V is TRBV15 and J is TRBJ1-5, with 11 bases that match TRBD1. There are 18 residues in the CDR3. Unmatched junction bases numbered 7, after V lost 0 bases and J lost 3 bases. Germline V gene data show CDR1 as LNHNV and CDR2 as YYDKDF (reference sequence).

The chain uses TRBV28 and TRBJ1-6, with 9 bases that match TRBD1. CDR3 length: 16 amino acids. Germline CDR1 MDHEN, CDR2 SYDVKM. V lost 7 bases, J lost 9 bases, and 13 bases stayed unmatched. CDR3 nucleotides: TGTGCCAGCACTGGCACAGGGGGCAACTTCGGTTCACCCCTCCACTTT. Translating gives CASTGTGGNFGSPLHF.

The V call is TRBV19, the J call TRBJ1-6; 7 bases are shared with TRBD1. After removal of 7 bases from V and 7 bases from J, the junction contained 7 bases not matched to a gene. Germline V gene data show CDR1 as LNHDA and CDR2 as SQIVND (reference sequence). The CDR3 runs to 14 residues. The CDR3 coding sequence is TGTGCCAGTATCGCCCGGGACAGAAATTCACCCCTCCACTTT. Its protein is CASIARDRNSPLHF.

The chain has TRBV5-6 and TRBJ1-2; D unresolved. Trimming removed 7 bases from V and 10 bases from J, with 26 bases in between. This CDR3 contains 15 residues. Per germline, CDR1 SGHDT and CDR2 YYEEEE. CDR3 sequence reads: CASATVGSKNRVYTF. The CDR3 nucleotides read TGTGCCAGCGCCACAGTGGGCTCCAAAAATAGAGTCTACACCTTC.